Following are 2 T cell receptor beta chains from one sample sequenced in a study of cytomegalovirus exposure and HLA in healthy donors. The PCR ran on 60 Vbeta and 13 Jbeta primers. This table comes from immunoSEQ multiplex PCR, and its TCRdb copy is limited to in-frame clones, with some not included. The sample yields about 150,000 clones, about four fifths seen once. What was sequenced was PBMCs. The receptors stem from a man younger than 40 in good health and CMV-seropositive.

This sequence joins TRBV7-6 and TRBJ2-3; TRBD2 might be the D (6 bases). Deletions cut 1 base from V and 6 bases from J, with 11 bases between. This CDR3 region has 14 residues. Germline-derived CDR1 and CDR2 are SGHVS and FNYEAQ. CDR3 sequence: CASSLGWGVDTQYF. The CDR3 DNA reads as TGTGCCAGCAGCTTAGGTTGGGGGGTGGATACGCAGTATTTT.

V usage is TRBV7-9 and J usage is TRBJ1-5; 10 bases map to TRBD1. The CDR3 has 18 amino acids. Trimming took 1 base from V and 0 from J; bases not matched to a gene: 6. Germline V CDR1 and CDR2: SEHNR, FQNEAQ (reference sequence). The CDR3 region is CASSLGWDRGHSNQPQHF. CDR3 in DNA: TGTGCCAGCAGCTTAGGGTGGGACAGGGGACATAGCAATCAGCCCCAGCATTTT.